Listed here are 5 T cell receptor beta chains from one sample, sequenced in a study of cytomegalovirus exposure and HLA in healthy donors. Primers for the PCR totalled 60 Vbeta and 13 Jbeta. TCRdb keeps only in-frame clones here, not all; method: immunoSEQ multiplex PCR. The sample lists around 150,000 clones; 70% to 90% were seen once. What was sequenced was PBMCs. The origin of the receptors is a man aged 18 to 29 in good health and CMV-seropositive.

This chain joins TRBV2 and TRBJ1-1; D gene unclear. Trimming pared 4 bases from V and 0 bases from J, leaving 6 bases between. Germline V gene data show CDR1 as SNHLY and CDR2 as FYNNEI. This CDR3 is built from 13 residues. CDR3 in DNA: TGTGCCAGCAGTGTGGCAGTGAACACTGAAGCTTTCTTT. Translated, it gives CASSVAVNTEAFF.

This clone has a handful of counts. The V call is TRBV15, the J call TRBJ1-1; TRBD1 agrees at 9 bases. V trimming: 5 bases; J trimming: 1 base; junction bases outside the gene matches: 2. Germline V gene lookup returns CDR1 LNHNV and CDR2 YYDKDF (reference sequence). This CDR3 comprises 14 residues. CDR3 sequence (DNA): TGTGCCACCAGCGGACAGGGGTGGAACACTGAAGCTTTCTTT. Amino acids: CATSGQGWNTEAFF.

The CDR3 nucleotides read TGTGCCAGCAGCGACCCGGGACAGGGGGCATCCTACGAGCAGTACTTC. This gives the protein CASSDPGQGASYEQYF. The V gene is TRBV6-6, the J gene TRBJ2-7; 12 bases match TRBD1. The germline gives CDR1 MNHNY, CDR2 SVGAGI (reference sequence). With V trimmed by 6 bases and J by 1 base, 7 bases remained unmatched. The CDR3 is 16 amino acids.

The rearrangement uses TRBV6-1 and TRBJ2-1; D is ambiguous. Per the germline V gene, CDR1 is MNHNS and CDR2 is SASEGT. There are 13 residues in the CDR3. V dropped 6 bases and J dropped 0 bases, with 6 bases sitting between them. The CDR3 nucleotides are TGTGCCAGCAGCAAGAGCTCCTACAATGAGCAGTTCTTC. This encodes CASSKSSYNEQFF.

The rearrangement links TRBV7-2 to TRBJ1-6; D is unclear. CDR1 is SGHTA and CDR2 is FQGNSA in the germline V gene. Trimming pared 5 bases from V and 8 bases from J, leaving 16 bases between. The CDR3 spans 15 residues. Written as DNA, the CDR3 is TGTGCCAGCAGCACCTCGGGTCGTGAGGATTCACCCCTCCACTTT. Protein: CASSTSGREDSPLHF.